These 31 T cell receptor beta chains were all obtained from the same sample, sequenced in a study of tumor-infiltrating lymphocytes in localized non-small cell lung cancer. Using immunoSEQ multiplex PCR, the repertoire was profiled, and TCRdb retains in-frame clones only, with some absent. Here the sample spans about 23,000 clones, roughly 66% being singletons. Sequencing was performed on lung tumor tissue. The receptor set was obtained from a human donor with non-small cell lung cancer.

The rearrangement links TRBV5-4 to TRBJ1-1, with a tentative D call TRBD1 (6 bases). The germline V gene has CDR1 SGHNT and CDR2 YYREEE (reference sequence). CDR3 size: 16 residues. The V end was cut by 4 bases, the J end by 4 bases, with 20 bases between. CDR3 DNA: TGTGCCAGCAGCCCGGCCGGGGGCAGTAGAGCCACTGAAGCTTTCTTT. Its translation: CASSPAGGSRATEAFF.

The chain uses TRBV19 and TRBJ2-7; 8 nucleotides agree with TRBD2. The J segment lost 0 bases and the V segment lost 7 bases, leaving 5 bases of the junction unmatched. Germline V lookup: CDR1 LNHDA, CDR2 SQIVND (reference sequence). The CDR3 consists of 14 residues. The CDR3 is CASNSGGASYEQYF. The CDR3 DNA reads as TGTGCCAGTAATTCCGGGGGGGCCTCCTACGAGCAGTACTTC.

The chain couples TRBV19 to TRBJ1-1; D gene uncertain. This CDR3 has 13 residues. With 5 bases removed from V and 2 bases from J, the gap between germline ends came to 9 bases. Germline V CDR1 and CDR2: LNHDA, SQIVND (reference sequence). The CDR3 DNA reads as TGTGCCAGTAGTGAGTCCCGCAACACTGAAGCTTTCTTT. Translated, it gives CASSESRNTEAFF.

CDR3 amino acids: CASSLIVTSPLHF. In DNA form, the CDR3 reads TGTGCCAGCAGCTTAATAGTTACTTCACCCCTCCACTTT. The V call is TRBV11-1, the J call TRBJ1-6; D gene uncertain. This CDR3 spans 13 amino acids. Germline lookup yields CDR1 SGHAT and CDR2 FQDESV (reference sequence). V lost 2 bases to trimming and J lost 9 bases, with 8 bases between them. Full variable domain (rest looked up from reference TRBV11-1 and TRBJ1-6): EAEVAQSPRYKITEKSQAVAFWCDPISGHATLYWYRQILGQGPELLVQFQDESVVDDSQLPKDRFSAERLKGVDSTLKIQPAELGDSAMYLCASSLIVTSPLHFGNGTRLTVT.

By its share, this clone is medium-sized. J is TRBJ2-7 and V is TRBV5-6; unclear D gene. CDR3 length: 15 amino acids. The V end lost 6 bases, the J end lost 0 bases, and 16 bases lay between the germline ends. CDR1 and CDR2 (germline): SGHDT, YYEEEE. CDR3 amino acids: CASTRSRVASYEQYF. DNA of the CDR3: TGTGCCAGCACCAGAAGCCGCGTTGCCTCCTACGAGCAGTACTTC. Full variable domain (outside the CDR3, taken from reference TRBV5-6 and TRBJ2-7): DAGVTQSPTHLIKTRGQQVTLRCSPKSGHDTVSWYQQALGQGPQFIFQYYEEEERQRGNFPDRFSGHQFPNYSSELNVNALLLGDSALYLCASTRSRVASYEQYFGPGTRLTVT.

A few counts support this clone. This chain joins TRBV5-1 and TRBJ2-5, with D possibly called TRBD1 or TRBD2 (7 bases each). Trimming removed 5 bases from V and 1 base from J, with 18 bases in between. Germline CDR1 and CDR2: SGHRS and YFSETQ. This CDR3 has 16 amino acids. The CDR3 coding sequence is TGCGCCAGCAGGGTGCAGGGGGGGGGCAGCCAAGAGACCCAGTACTTC. Protein sequence: CASRVQGGGSQETQYF.

CDR3 nucleotides: TGTGCCTGGAGTGTACAAGGCGTTGGGGGGCCCACAGATACGCAGTATTTT. Encoded protein: CAWSVQGVGGPTDTQYF. The rearrangement uses TRBV30 and TRBJ2-3; perhaps D is TRBD1 or TRBD2 (6 bases each). The V end lost 0 bases, the J end lost 2 bases, and 18 bases lay between the germline ends. CDR3 length equals 17 residues. CDR1 GTSNPN and CDR2 SVGIG come from the germline V gene (reference sequence).

This chain connects TRBV5-5 to TRBJ2-7, with D possibly TRBD1 on 6 matching bases. CDR3 length equals 14 residues. Germline lookup yields CDR1 SGHKS and CDR2 YYEKEE (reference sequence). V lost 3 bases and J lost 2, with 12 bases in between. Here the CDR3 DNA reads TGTGCCAGCAGCTACAACAGGGCCACCTACGAGCAGTACTTC. It codes for CASSYNRATYEQYF.

This clone was seen only a few times. The chain employs TRBV11-3 and TRBJ2-7; D assignment may be TRBD1 or TRBD2 (5 bases each). Trimming removed 5 bases from V and 5 bases from J, with 13 bases in between. Germline values: CDR1 SGHNT, CDR2 YENEEA. The CDR3 has 13 amino acids. Here the CDR3 DNA reads TGTGCCAGCAGCCGCAGGTCGGGACACGAGCAGTACTTC. Translation: CASSRRSGHEQYF.

This chain connects TRBV6-1 to TRBJ2-7; TRBD1 matches at 7 bases. Germline V gene lookup returns CDR1 MNHNS and CDR2 SASEGT. The CDR3 is 13 residues long. The V segment lost 7 bases and the J segment 6 bases; nucleotides outside the gene matches: 9. CDR3 residues: CASTRQGLGEQYF. CDR3 coding DNA: TGTGCCAGCACCCGACAGGGATTAGGCGAGCAGTACTTC.

The CDR3 bases are TGTGCCAGCAGTACTACAGGGGGGCCTCGGTATGGCTACACCTTC. This encodes CASSTTGGPRYGYTF. The gene calls are TRBV5-4 and TRBJ1-2; 8 nucleotides agree with TRBD1. This CDR3 is 15 amino acids long. Germline CDR1 and CDR2: SGHNT and YYREEE (reference sequence). With 5 bases clipped from V and 5 bases from J, the junction kept 11 bases outside the gene matches. Based on the CDR3 plus reference TRBV5-4 and TRBJ1-2, the full variable domain is ETGVTQSPTHLIKTRGQQVTLRCSSQSGHNTVSWYQQALGQGPQFIFQYYREEENGRGNFPPRFSGLQFPNYSSELNVNALELDDSALYLCASSTTGGPRYGYTFGSGTRLTVV.

In this sample, this clone turned up once. The rearrangement uses TRBV6-6 and TRBJ1-5; D may be TRBD1 (6 bases). Trimming stripped 5 bases from V and 5 bases from J, with 19 bases between. Germline CDR1 reads MNHNY; CDR2 reads SVGAGI (reference sequence). The CDR3 loop spans 16 amino acids. CDR3 nucleotides: TGTGCCAGCAGTGCCTGGCGCTGGACAGATTATCAGCCCCAGCATTTT. As protein: CASSAWRWTDYQPQHF.

By its share, this clone is medium-sized (0.01 to 0.1%). The rearrangement joins TRBV5-4 to TRBJ1-2, with D maybe TRBD1 (5 bases). The V end was cut by 3 bases, the J end by 7 bases, with 16 bases between. This CDR3 has 14 residues. Germline V gene sequence: CDR1 SGHNT, CDR2 YYREEE (reference sequence). The CDR3 bases are TGTGCCAGCAGCTCGAACCGTGGGGCAGGTGGCTACACCTTC. Translating it yields CASSSNRGAGGYTF.

This clone has just a few counts. The chain carries TRBV5-4 and TRBJ2-1, with 12 positions matching TRBD2. V lost 1 base and J lost 4; bases outside the gene matches: 6. Germline lookup yields CDR1 SGHNT and CDR2 YYREEE (reference sequence). The CDR3 spans 17 residues. CDR3 residues: CASSLRLAGAGYNEQFF. The CDR3 DNA follows: TGTGCCAGCAGCTTGAGACTAGCGGGGGCAGGGTACAATGAGCAGTTCTTC.

The chain links TRBV9 to TRBJ2-3; 10 nucleotides align to TRBD2. Trimming took 0 bases from V and 1 from J; bases not matched to a gene: 8. Per germline, CDR1 SGDLS and CDR2 YYNGEE. This CDR3 is built from 18 residues. The CDR3 is CASSVASGGSKRTDTQYF. DNA for the CDR3: TGTGCCAGCAGCGTAGCTAGCGGGGGCTCAAAACGCACAGATACGCAGTATTTT.

This clone was seen once. The chain employs TRBV7-2 and TRBJ1-5, with TRBD1 matching over 7 bases. V lost 6 bases, J lost 2 bases, and 4 bases stayed unmatched. The CDR3 runs 14 residues. Germline V lookup: CDR1 SGHTA, CDR2 FQGNSA. CDR3 loop: CASSSTGRNQPQHF. In nucleotides, the CDR3 is TGTGCCAGCAGTTCGACAGGGCGCAATCAGCCCCAGCATTTT.

The CDR3 DNA reads as TGTGCCAGCAGCTTAACTCCTAGCGAGGTGTACGAGCAGTACTTC. Its translation: CASSLTPSEVYEQYF. The chain links TRBV7-2 to TRBJ2-7, with TRBD2 as a possible D gene (6 bases). Germline CDR1 reads SGHTA; CDR2 reads FQGNSA. The CDR3 is 15 amino acids. With 2 bases removed from V and 4 bases from J, the gap between germline ends came to 15 bases.

The chain carries TRBV6-1 and TRBJ1-2; 8 positions match TRBD1. The V gene's germline CDR1 is MNHNS and CDR2 SASEGT. V was clipped by 2 bases and J by 4 bases; unmatched bases: 3. The CDR3 has 14 residues. CDR3 nucleotides: TGTGCCAGCAGTGAACAGGGGGCGGGCTATGGCTACACCTTC. Protein: CASSEQGAGYGYTF.

This chain joins TRBV2 and TRBJ1-4; 7 nucleotides align to TRBD1. The CDR3 extends over 14 amino acids. The germline gives CDR1 SNHLY, CDR2 FYNNEI. Trimming at V came to 7 bases and at J to 5 bases, leaving 7 bases not matched to a gene. Here the CDR3 reads CASTPDRANEKLFF. The DNA of the CDR3 is TGTGCCAGCACCCCCGACAGGGCCAATGAAAAACTGTTTTTT.

J is TRBJ2-7 and V is TRBV7-6, with 10 nucleotides matching TRBD1. CDR3 size: 14 residues. After removal of 2 bases from V and 11 bases from J, the junction contained 9 bases not matched to a gene. Germline-derived CDR1 and CDR2 are SGHVS and FNYEAQ. The CDR3 region is CASSLSRTGGKEYF. DNA for the CDR3: TGTGCCAGCAGCTTATCCCGGACAGGGGGTAAGGAGTACTTC.

The chain couples TRBV6-5 to TRBJ1-6; maybe TRBD1 (6 bases). V was pared by 6 bases and J by 10 bases, with 19 bases between. The CDR3 runs to 15 residues. Germline values: CDR1 MNHEY, CDR2 SVGAGI. Written as DNA, the CDR3 is TGTGCCAGCAGCCCAGGCCGGGGGGCGCGATCACCCCTCCACTTT. Encoded protein: CASSPGRGARSPLHF.

The chain has TRBV5-5 and TRBJ2-5; 7 nucleotides agree with TRBD1. This CDR3 has 14 residues. Germline CDR1 and CDR2: SGHKS and YYEKEE (reference sequence). With 4 bases clipped from V and 2 bases from J, the junction kept 5 bases outside the gene matches. DNA for the CDR3: TGTGCCAGCAGCCCCGGGACAGCACAAGAGACCCAGTACTTC. Amino acids: CASSPGTAQETQYF.

This clone was detected a few times. This chain links TRBV29-1 with TRBJ1-2; 7 positions match TRBD1. Trimming removed 6 bases from V and 0 bases from J; junction bases left unmatched: 1. CDR3 length: 12 amino acids. Germline loops: CDR1 SQVTM, CDR2 ANQGSEA. The CDR3 is CSVGQSNYGYTF. CDR3 in DNA: TGCAGCGTGGGACAGTCTAACTATGGCTACACCTTC. Complete variable domain (other parts from reference TRBV29-1 and TRBJ1-2): SAVISQKPSRDICQRGTSLTIQCQVDSQVTMMFWYRQQPGQSLTLIATANQGSEATYESGFVIDKFPISRPNLTFSTLTVSNMSPEDSSIYLCSVGQSNYGYTFGSGTRLTVV.

The chain has TRBV10-1 and TRBJ2-1; 7 bases fit TRBD1. V was clipped by 4 bases and J by 6 bases; unmatched bases: 9. This CDR3 region has 15 residues. Looked up from germline, CDR1 is WNHNN and CDR2 is SYGVQD (reference sequence). The CDR3 reads CASSVNRGGFNEQFF. Here the CDR3 DNA reads TGCGCCAGCAGTGTGAACAGGGGCGGTTTCAATGAGCAGTTCTTC.

This clone was seen only a few times. The chain joins TRBV10-3 to TRBJ2-3, with D maybe TRBD2 (7 bases). CDR3 length: 13 residues. V was cut by 7 bases and J by 2 bases, with 10 bases left in between. Germline V CDR1 and CDR2: ENHRY, SYGVKD. In DNA form, the CDR3 reads TGTGCCATCAAGGGGGGGTCCACAGATACGCAGTATTTT. This encodes CAIKGGSTDTQYF.

This chain connects TRBV11-3 to TRBJ1-2; a weak D match, TRBD1 (5 bases). Between the trimmed V and J ends, which lost 3 bases and 5 bases, there was a span of 13 bases. From germline, CDR1 is SGHNT and CDR2 YENEEA. CDR3 length equals 14 residues. The CDR3 reads CASSLVQGRYGYTF. Here the CDR3 DNA reads TGTGCCAGCAGCTTGGTTCAGGGAAGGTATGGCTACACCTTC.

The gene calls are TRBV5-1 and TRBJ2-2, with a weak D call TRBD1 (6 bases). The germline V gene has CDR1 SGHRS and CDR2 YFSETQ. The CDR3 runs 15 residues. Trimming took 1 base from V and 5 from J, leaving 12 bases between them. The CDR3 nucleotides read TGCGCCAGCAGCTTGAGAGAGGGGGAGACCGGGGAGCTGTTTTTT. Its translation: CASSLREGETGELFF.

The chain links TRBV7-9 to TRBJ2-3; D is unclear. The V and J ends lost 1 base and 2 bases respectively, with 16 bases between them. Germline CDR1 SEHNR, CDR2 FQNEAQ (reference sequence). The CDR3 is 17 amino acids. Here the CDR3 DNA reads TGTGCCAGCAGCTTAGTTGCCCACTCCAGGTACACAGATACGCAGTATTTT. The encoded protein is CASSLVAHSRYTDTQYF. Looking up the rest from reference TRBV7-9 and TRBJ2-3 gives the full variable domain: DTGVSQNPRHKITKRGQNVTFRCDPISEHNRLYWYRQTLGQGPEFLTYFQNEAQLEKSRLLSDRFSAERPKGSFSTLEIQRTEQGDSAMYLCASSLVAHSRYTDTQYFGPGTRLTVL.

CDR3 loop: CAISPPMGWASGNTIYF. As DNA, the CDR3 is TGTGCCATCAGCCCCCCAATGGGGTGGGCCTCTGGAAACACCATATATTTT. V is TRBV10-3 and J is TRBJ1-3; D unresolved. V lost 6 bases and J lost 0, with 18 bases in between. The length of the CDR3 is 17 residues. Per germline, CDR1 ENHRY and CDR2 SYGVKD.

This sequence joins TRBV5-1 and TRBJ1-4; D is unresolved. This CDR3 contains 17 residues. Germline CDR1 and CDR2: SGHRS and YFSETQ. The ends were cut back, 4 bases at V and 3 bases at J, with 19 bases in the middle. CDR3 nucleotides: TGCGCCAGCAGCCCTGGGGTTGTTAGGCTTGCTAATGAAAAACTGTTTTTT. It encodes CASSPGVVRLANEKLFF.

This rearrangement joins TRBV5-1 to TRBJ1-4; D may be TRBD1 (5 bases). CDR3 length equals 15 residues. CDR1 SGHRS and CDR2 YFSETQ come from the germline V gene. The ends were cut back, 4 bases at V and 4 bases at J, with 14 bases in the middle. The CDR3 DNA sequence: TGCGCCAGCAGCCCACGACAGAGTTTTAATGAAAAACTGTTTTTT. Translation: CASSPRQSFNEKLFF.